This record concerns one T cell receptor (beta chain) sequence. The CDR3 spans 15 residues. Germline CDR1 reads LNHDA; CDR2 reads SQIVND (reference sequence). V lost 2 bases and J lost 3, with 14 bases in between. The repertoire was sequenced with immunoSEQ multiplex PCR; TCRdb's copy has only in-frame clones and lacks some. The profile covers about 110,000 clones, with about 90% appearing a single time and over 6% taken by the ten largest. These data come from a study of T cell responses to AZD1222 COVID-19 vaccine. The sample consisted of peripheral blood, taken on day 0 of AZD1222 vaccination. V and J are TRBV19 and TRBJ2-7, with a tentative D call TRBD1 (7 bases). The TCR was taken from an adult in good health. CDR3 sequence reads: CASSIRGDSNYEQYF. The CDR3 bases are TGTGCCAGTAGTATACGCGGGGACAGCAACTACGAGCAGTACTTC.